A single sample gave rise to the 14 T cell receptor beta chains below, sequenced in a study of T cell responses to AZD1222 COVID-19 vaccine. TCRdb keeps only in-frame clones here, not all; method: immunoSEQ multiplex PCR. The sample shows 150,000 or so clones, 85% to 90% of them seen only once. This material consisted of peripheral blood, taken on day 0 of MenACWY control vaccination. The receptors derive from an adult in good health.

The chain employs TRBV6-4 and TRBJ1-1; tentative D call: TRBD1 (5 bases). With 3 bases removed from V and 1 base from J, the gap between germline ends came to 9 bases. The CDR3 spans 14 residues. In germline, CDR1 is MRHNA, CDR2 SNTAGT. CDR3 in amino acids: CASSETVENTEAFF. CDR3 sequence (DNA): TGTGCCAGCAGTGAGACAGTTGAGAACACTGAAGCTTTCTTT.

The chain couples TRBV12-3 or TRBV12-4 to TRBJ1-2, with D tentatively TRBD1 (6 bases). The V end was cut by 5 bases, the J end by 8 bases, with 15 bases between. The CDR3 covers 13 residues. The DNA for the CDR3 is TGTGCCAGCAGTCCTTCGGGGGGCGACGGCTACACCTTC. This codes for CASSPSGGDGYTF.

V usage is TRBV9 and J usage is TRBJ2-1, with 9 nucleotides matching TRBD2. The germline V gene encodes CDR1 SGDLS and CDR2 YYNGEE. The CDR3 has 17 amino acids. The ends lost 4 bases at V and 3 bases at J; junction bases unmatched: 11. CDR3 DNA: TGTGCCAGCAGCCTCTCGAGCGGGAGGTCTTACTACAATGAGCAGTTCTTC. Protein sequence: CASSLSSGRSYYNEQFF.

The rearrangement uses TRBV9 and TRBJ2-1, with TRBD1 matching over 9 bases. Germline V gene sequence: CDR1 SGDLS, CDR2 YYNGEE. V gave up 0 bases and J gave up 9 bases; unmatched junction bases: 7. CDR3 length equals 15 residues. The CDR3 DNA sequence: TGTGCCAGCAGCGTAGTGGGACAGGGAGCGAGTGAGCAGTTCTTC. Its translation: CASSVVGQGASEQFF.

V and J are TRBV5-1 and TRBJ1-6; 8 bases are shared with TRBD1. Germline V gives CDR1 SGHRS, CDR2 YFSETQ. J was trimmed by 10 bases and V by 7 bases; bases with no gene match: 10. CDR3 length: 14 residues. The CDR3 is CASQTGQGRSPLHF. CDR3 coding DNA: TGCGCCAGCCAAACCGGACAGGGAAGGTCACCCCTCCACTTT.

This chain uses TRBV21-1 with TRBJ1-3. TRBV21-1 is marked as a pseudogene. This CDR3 is 15 amino acids long. The CDR3 DNA follows: TGTGCCAGCAGCAAAGAGGCCAGAGCTGGAAACACCATATATTTT. Its translation is CASSKEARAGNTIYF.

The V gene is TRBV9, the J gene TRBJ1-3; D unclear. The ends were cut back, 3 bases at V and 4 bases at J, with 14 bases in the middle. CDR3 length: 15 amino acids. Germline assignment: CDR1 SGDLS and CDR2 YYNGEE. As DNA, the CDR3 is TGTGCCAGCAGCGCACTGGGGATGGTCGGAAACACCATATATTTT. As protein: CASSALGMVGNTIYF.

This clone occurred once. The chain combines TRBV7-2 with TRBJ2-6; TRBD1 agrees at 11 bases. Germline V gives CDR1 SGHTA, CDR2 FQGNSA. V shed 5 bases and J 2 bases; nucleotides not matched to a gene: 8. CDR3 length equals 18 residues. The CDR3 loop reads CASSERDRGTAGANVLTF. CDR3 in DNA: TGTGCCAGCAGCGAAAGGGACAGGGGGACCGCTGGGGCCAACGTCCTGACTTTC.

In its sample, this clone was seen once. This chain uses TRBV15 with TRBJ1-5; D is uncertain. Germline CDR1 LNHNV, CDR2 YYDKDF (reference sequence). The CDR3 is 13 residues long. V lost 0 bases and J 6 bases, leaving 6 bases between the germline ends. CDR3 nucleotide sequence: TGTGCCACCAGCAGAGACGCGGGTCAGCCCCAGCATTTT. Its translation: CATSRDAGQPQHF.

This clone was seen only once. The chain is built from TRBV6-5 and TRBJ1-1, with no clear D. The CDR3 consists of 13 residues. Germline V gives CDR1 MNHEY, CDR2 SVGAGI. V lost 7 bases to trimming and J lost 5 bases, with 14 bases between them. CDR3 region: CASTAVLGTEAFF. The CDR3, as DNA: TGTGCCAGCACCGCGGTTTTGGGGACTGAAGCTTTCTTT.

V gene TRBV5-5 combines with J gene TRBJ1-2; 7 nucleotides align to TRBD1. The CDR3 runs 14 residues. CDR1 SGHKS and CDR2 YYEKEE come from the germline V gene (reference sequence). The ends lost 4 bases at V and 2 bases at J; junction bases unmatched: 5. The DNA of the CDR3 is TGTGCCAGCAGCCCAGCGGGACAGAACTATGGCTACACCTTC. This translates into CASSPAGQNYGYTF.

The rearrangement links TRBV2 to TRBJ1-5, with D maybe TRBD1 (5 bases). This CDR3 is built from 15 residues. V was trimmed by 7 bases and J by 6 bases, leaving 19 bases between them. Germline values: CDR1 SNHLY, CDR2 FYNNEI. CDR3 residues: CASKGLWGGFQPQHF. CDR3 DNA: TGTGCCAGCAAGGGGTTATGGGGAGGGTTTCAGCCCCAGCATTTT.

This chain joins TRBV4-2 and TRBJ2-7; tentative D call: TRBD1 (6 bases). The V end lost 3 bases, the J end lost 5 bases, and 11 bases lay between the germline ends. CDR1 is LGHNA, CDR2 YNFKEQ, per germline. The CDR3 has 13 residues. CDR3 protein: CASSQTRGNEQYF. The CDR3 nucleotides read TGTGCCAGCAGCCAGACCAGGGGCAACGAGCAGTACTTC.

This clone was counted once. The chain recombines TRBV7-9 with TRBJ1-6; perhaps TRBD1 as D (5 bases). Germline V gives CDR1 SEHNR, CDR2 FQNEAQ (reference sequence). The CDR3 is made up of 15 amino acids. V lost 5 bases and J lost 10, with 18 bases in between. The CDR3 loop is CASSPPSSGDSPLHF. The CDR3 DNA follows: TGTGCCAGCAGCCCGCCGTCAAGCGGGGACTCACCCCTCCACTTT.